This T cell receptor (beta chain) was documented in a study of blood T cell repertoires in COVID-19. As for the study in general: Whether acute or convalescent, the COVID-19 samples came from the United States, Italy and Spain. Nucleic acid was either cDNA or gDNA, and it came from T cells, B-cell-depleted T cells, or PBMCs.

The CDR3 is made up of 14 amino acids. Germline CDR1 is GTSNPN and CDR2 is SVGIG (reference sequence). V lost 2 bases and J lost 5, with 15 bases in between. Original analysis: Nucleated cell counts were estimated from reference gene primer amplification. TCRdb's table, derived via immunoSEQ multiplex PCR, lists solely in-frame clones and lacks some. The D gene and trimming were derived from the DNA, and the V and J assignments and clone size from that table. The sample has fewer than 90,000 clones, around 90% seen once; the top ten hold about 16%. The receptor was derived from a male donor with acute or convalescent COVID-19. The sequenced material came from peripheral blood. This chain uses TRBV30 with TRBJ2-5, with a weak D call TRBD2 (6 bases). The CDR3 region has the DNA TGTGCCTGGAGTCCCGGGGCCGCGGGGGAGACCCAGTACTTC. This encodes CAWSPGAAGETQYF.